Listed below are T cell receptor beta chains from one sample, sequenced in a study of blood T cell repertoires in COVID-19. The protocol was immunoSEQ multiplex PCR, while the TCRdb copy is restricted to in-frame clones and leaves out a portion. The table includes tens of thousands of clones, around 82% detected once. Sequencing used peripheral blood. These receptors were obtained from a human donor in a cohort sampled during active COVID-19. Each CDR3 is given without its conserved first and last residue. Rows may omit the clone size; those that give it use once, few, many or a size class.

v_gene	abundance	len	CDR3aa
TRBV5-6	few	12	ASSPQTSSKTQY
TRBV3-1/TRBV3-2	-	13	ASSASGGQNYGYT
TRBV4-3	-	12	ASSRSRTNQPQH
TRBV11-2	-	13	ASSSKRQGDYGYT
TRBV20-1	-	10	SASYSNQPQH
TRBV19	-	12	ASSIQQGRNEQF
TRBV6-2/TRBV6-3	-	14	ASSYSAGALISPLH
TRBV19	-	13	ASSPGQTTNEKLF
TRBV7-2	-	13	ASSLERNSYNEQF
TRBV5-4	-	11	ASSFDRNTEAF
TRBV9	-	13	ASSETSGAQETQY
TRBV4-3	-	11	ASSQEPVYGYT
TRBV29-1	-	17	SVEDLVTSGDTISYEQY
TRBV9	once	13	ASSVTGQVLNEQF
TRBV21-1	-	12	ATCTRKGRNEQF
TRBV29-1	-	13	SVDQRERGVETQY
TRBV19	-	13	ASRGLGRGDGELF
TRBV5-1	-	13	ASSLEAGTGNEQY
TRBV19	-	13	ASSIDMSGGETQY